These T cell receptor beta chains were read from a single sample in a study of blood T cell repertoires in COVID-19. TCRdb keeps only in-frame clones here, not all; method: immunoSEQ multiplex PCR. The table lists about 350,000 clones, 87% of them singletons. Sequenced input: PBMCs or T cells enriched from blood (not recorded which). The source of these receptors is a woman aged 25 to 39 who had recovered from COVID-19. Both conserved end residues are part of each CDR3. A D gene is named only where the DNA matches it firmly. Expanded clones get a size class; other rows say once, few or many, or leave the size out.

CDR3 protein: CASSSSGLPLSTDTQYF; CDR3 DNA: TGTGCCAGCAGCTCCTCGGGACTCCCGCTGAGCACAGATACGCAGTATTTT; V gene: TRBV11-2; J gene: TRBJ2-3; D gene: .; clone size: .
CDR3 protein: CASSVRIRDTEAFF; CDR3 DNA: TGTGCCAGCAGTGTCCGGATTCGGGACACTGAAGCTTTCTTT; V gene: TRBV2; J gene: TRBJ1-1; D gene: .; clone size: .
CDR3 protein: CASSLGTMDTEAFF; CDR3 DNA: TGCGCCAGCAGCCTCGGGACAATGGACACTGAAGCTTTCTTT; V gene: TRBV5-1; J gene: TRBJ1-1; D gene: .; clone size: .
CDR3 protein: CASSLGTGNEKLFF; CDR3 DNA: TGTGCCAGCAGCCTCGGGACAGGGAATGAAAAACTGTTTTTT; V gene: TRBV5-4; J gene: TRBJ1-4; D gene: TRBD1; clone size: .
CDR3 protein: CASSPHPGVRGNSPLHF; CDR3 DNA: TGTGCCAGCAGTCCCCACCCGGGAGTCCGCGGGAATTCACCCCTCCACTTT; V gene: TRBV28; J gene: TRBJ1-6; D gene: .; clone size: .
CDR3 protein: CASSQSGGWGDTQYF; CDR3 DNA: TGTGCCAGCAGCCAGAGCGGGGGTTGGGGAGATACGCAGTATTTT; V gene: TRBV7-2; J gene: TRBJ2-3; D gene: TRBD2; clone size: .
CDR3 protein: CASRLADRGLAEAFF; CDR3 DNA: TGTGCAAGTCGCTTAGCAGACAGGGGGCTGGCTGAAGCTTTCTTT; V gene: TRBV12-2; J gene: TRBJ1-1; D gene: .; clone size: .
CDR3 protein: CASSSTPNYGYTF; CDR3 DNA: TGTGCCAGCAGCTCGACACCTAACTATGGCTACACCTTC; V gene: TRBV7-8; J gene: TRBJ1-2; D gene: .; clone size: .
CDR3 protein: CASSLEMGRPLGNTEAFF; CDR3 DNA: TGCGCCAGCAGCTTGGAGATGGGCAGGCCCTTAGGGAACACTGAAGCTTTCTTT; V gene: TRBV5-1; J gene: TRBJ1-1; D gene: .; clone size: .
CDR3 protein: CASSPPGGRSYEQYF; CDR3 DNA: TGTGCCAGCAGCCCACCCGGGGGGAGGTCCTACGAGCAGTACTTC; V gene: TRBV9; J gene: TRBJ2-7; D gene: TRBD2; clone size: .
CDR3 protein: CASSRGGLYSNQPQHF; CDR3 DNA: TGCGCCAGCAGCCGGGGAGGGCTCTATAGCAATCAGCCCCAGCATTTT; V gene: TRBV4-1; J gene: TRBJ1-5; D gene: .; clone size: .
CDR3 protein: CASSNRDRAYEQYF; CDR3 DNA: TGTGCCAGCAGCAACCGGGACAGGGCCTACGAGCAGTACTTC; V gene: TRBV5-4; J gene: TRBJ2-7; D gene: TRBD1; clone size: .
CDR3 protein: CASTTLGAGEEPQHF; CDR3 DNA: TGTGCCAGCACCACCCTCGGGGCGGGGGAAGAGCCCCAGCATTTT; V gene: TRBV28; J gene: TRBJ1-5; D gene: .; clone size: .
CDR3 protein: CASSQDRGNEQYF; CDR3 DNA: TGTGCCAGCAGCCAGGACAGGGGGAACGAGCAGTACTTC; V gene: TRBV5-5; J gene: TRBJ2-7; D gene: TRBD1; clone size: once
CDR3 protein: CASSEWQNYEQYF; CDR3 DNA: TGCGCCAGCAGTGAGTGGCAGAACTACGAGCAGTACTTC; V gene: TRBV10-2; J gene: TRBJ2-7; D gene: .; clone size: .
CDR3 protein: CASSLRGLALPYEQYF; CDR3 DNA: TGTGCCAGCAGCTTGAGGGGACTGGCCCTTCCCTACGAGCAGTACTTC; V gene: TRBV5-4; J gene: TRBJ2-7; D gene: .; clone size: .
CDR3 protein: CASSRQERGADEKLFF; CDR3 DNA: TGCGCCAGCAGTCGTCAAGAACGGGGGGCGGATGAAAAACTGTTTTTT; V gene: TRBV4-1; J gene: TRBJ1-4; D gene: .; clone size: .
CDR3 protein: CASSPTVVYEQYF; CDR3 DNA: TGTGCCAGCAGCCCTACGGTGGTCTACGAGCAGTACTTC; V gene: TRBV7-2; J gene: TRBJ2-7; D gene: .; clone size: once
CDR3 protein: CASSLATETGVNEKLFF; CDR3 DNA: TGCGCCAGCAGCTTGGCTACAGAGACAGGGGTTAATGAAAAACTGTTTTTT; V gene: TRBV5-1; J gene: TRBJ1-4; D gene: TRBD1; clone size: .
CDR3 protein: CASSPGRGGMEQYF; CDR3 DNA: TGTGCCAGCTCACCGGGACGGGGGGGGATGGAGCAGTACTTC; V gene: TRBV18; J gene: TRBJ2-7; D gene: TRBD2; clone size: .
CDR3 protein: CASSQDIGTGSGNTIYF; CDR3 DNA: TGTGCCAGCAGCCAAGATATTGGGACAGGGTCTGGAAACACCATATATTTT; V gene: TRBV3-1/TRBV3-2; J gene: TRBJ1-3; D gene: TRBD1; clone size: .
CDR3 protein: CASSDPGTGNSRSYNEQFF; CDR3 DNA: TGTGCCAGCAGCGACCCAGGGACAGGGAACTCGAGGTCCTACAATGAGCAGTTCTTC; V gene: TRBV11-2; J gene: TRBJ2-1; D gene: TRBD1; clone size: .
CDR3 protein: CASSLGQGDNQPQHF; CDR3 DNA: TGTGCCAGCAGCTTGGGACAGGGGGACAATCAGCCCCAGCATTTT; V gene: TRBV7-2; J gene: TRBJ1-5; D gene: TRBD1; clone size: .
CDR3 protein: CASSSRGGHYGYTF; CDR3 DNA: TGTGCCAGCAGCTCAAGGGGGGGGCACTATGGCTACACCTTC; V gene: TRBV5-4; J gene: TRBJ1-2; D gene: .; clone size: .
CDR3 protein: CAISAGGDSTDTQYF; CDR3 DNA: TGTGCCATCAGCGCAGGGGGAGATAGCACAGATACGCAGTATTTT; V gene: TRBV10-3; J gene: TRBJ2-3; D gene: TRBD1; clone size: .
CDR3 protein: CATSTSTRDTQYF; CDR3 DNA: TGTGCCACCAGCACCTCCACTCGGGATACGCAGTATTTT; V gene: TRBV15; J gene: TRBJ2-3; D gene: .; clone size: few
CDR3 protein: CASSASSGGAEQYF; CDR3 DNA: TGTGCCAGCAGTGCAAGTAGCGGGGGGGCCGAGCAGTACTTC; V gene: TRBV2; J gene: TRBJ2-7; D gene: TRBD2; clone size: .
CDR3 protein: CASSETGGTGELFF; CDR3 DNA: TGTGCCAGCTCAGAGACAGGGGGCACCGGGGAGCTGTTTTTT; V gene: TRBV18; J gene: TRBJ2-2; D gene: TRBD1; clone size: few
CDR3 protein: CASSYLTGVGAKNIQYF; CDR3 DNA: TGTGCCAGCAGTTACCTGACAGGGGTAGGAGCCAAAAACATTCAGTACTTC; V gene: TRBV6-2/TRBV6-3; J gene: TRBJ2-4; D gene: TRBD1; clone size: .
CDR3 protein: CASSLDAVPGAEQYF; CDR3 DNA: TGTGCCAGCAGCTTAGATGCCGTGCCAGGGGCCGAGCAGTACTTC; V gene: TRBV11-3; J gene: TRBJ2-7; D gene: .; clone size: .
CDR3 protein: CASSVGLAGEETQYF; CDR3 DNA: TGTGCCAGCAGCGTCGGACTAGCGGGGGAAGAGACCCAGTACTTC; V gene: TRBV7-2; J gene: TRBJ2-5; D gene: TRBD2; clone size: .
CDR3 protein: CASRVRDWATYEQYF; CDR3 DNA: TGCGCCAGCAGGGTCCGGGACTGGGCGACCTACGAGCAGTACTTC; V gene: TRBV4-1; J gene: TRBJ2-7; D gene: .; clone size: .
CDR3 protein: CASSLARENTEAFF; CDR3 DNA: TGTGCCAGCAGCTTAGCCAGGGAGAACACTGAAGCTTTCTTT; V gene: TRBV7-2; J gene: TRBJ1-1; D gene: .; clone size: .
CDR3 protein: CASSSRQGGGYTF; CDR3 DNA: TGTGCCAGCAGTTCAAGACAGGGCGGTGGCTACACCTTC; V gene: TRBV12-3/TRBV12-4; J gene: TRBJ1-2; D gene: TRBD1; clone size: .
CDR3 protein: CASTGVSNYGYTF; CDR3 DNA: TGTGCCAGCACCGGGGTATCTAACTATGGCTACACCTTC; V gene: TRBV6-5; J gene: TRBJ1-2; D gene: .; clone size: once
CDR3 protein: CATSRDAGTRVLNEQFF; CDR3 DNA: TGTGCCACCAGCAGAGATGCGGGGACCAGGGTGCTTAATGAGCAGTTCTTC; V gene: TRBV15; J gene: TRBJ2-1; D gene: .; clone size: .
CDR3 protein: CASSLQASDEQFF; CDR3 DNA: TGTGCCAGCAGCTTACAAGCCTCGGATGAGCAGTTCTTC; V gene: TRBV7-2; J gene: TRBJ2-1; D gene: .; clone size: .
CDR3 protein: CASSQMDKLIRDSPLHF; CDR3 DNA: TGCGCCAGCAGTCAAATGGACAAATTAATTCGTGATTCACCCCTCCACTTT; V gene: TRBV23-1; J gene: TRBJ1-6; D gene: .; clone size: .
CDR3 protein: CASSLASGGWSGTQYF; CDR3 DNA: TGTGCCAGCAGCTTAGCGTCGGGGGGCTGGAGCGGTACGCAGTATTTT; V gene: TRBV11-2; J gene: TRBJ2-3; D gene: .; clone size: .
CDR3 protein: CASHTQAGSYEQYF; CDR3 DNA: TGCGCCAGCCATACCCAGGCCGGCTCCTACGAGCAGTACTTC; V gene: TRBV5-1; J gene: TRBJ2-7; D gene: .; clone size: .
CDR3 protein: CASSYDRQVLIFDYTF; CDR3 DNA: TGTGCCAGCAGTTACGATCGGCAGGTCTTAATCTTCGACTACACCTTC; V gene: TRBV6-5; J gene: TRBJ1-2; D gene: .; clone size: .
CDR3 protein: CSVVTGSNYELFF; CDR3 DNA: TGCAGCGTTGTCACAGGGAGCAATTACGAGCTGTTTTTT; V gene: TRBV29-1; J gene: TRBJ2-2; D gene: .; clone size: .
CDR3 protein: CASSLEGQMNTEAFF; CDR3 DNA: TGTGCCAGCAGCTTAGAGGGACAGATGAACACTGAAGCTTTCTTT; V gene: TRBV11-2; J gene: TRBJ1-1; D gene: TRBD1; clone size: .
CDR3 protein: CASSLQQGSGNQPQHF; CDR3 DNA: TGCGCCAGCAGCCTACAACAGGGTTCTGGCAATCAGCCCCAGCATTTT; V gene: TRBV4-1; J gene: TRBJ1-5; D gene: .; clone size: .
CDR3 protein: CASSIQVSTNEKLFF; CDR3 DNA: TGTGCCAGTAGTATCCAGGTTTCAACTAATGAAAAACTGTTTTTT; V gene: TRBV19; J gene: TRBJ1-4; D gene: .; clone size: few